This entry is about one T cell receptor beta chain. The entry originates in a study of T cell changes during pregnancy in multiple sclerosis. Germline lookup yields CDR1 MNHEY and CDR2 SMNVEV (reference sequence). V dropped 5 bases and J dropped 3 bases, with 13 bases sitting between them. This CDR3 has 14 amino acids. Measured with immunoSEQ multiplex PCR; TCRdb has only the in-frame clones, and not every one. The profile shows about 110,000 clones, roughly 90% of them singletons. The sequence was obtained from a female donor in good health, enrolled as a control in a pregnancy study. The chain is built from TRBV27 and TRBJ1-2; D may be TRBD1 (6 bases). This material consisted of peripheral blood, taken in the third trimester of pregnancy. DNA for the CDR3: TGTGCCAGCAGTCCGGGGGGGCCTTACTATGGCTACACCTTC. The encoded protein is CASSPGGPYYGYTF.